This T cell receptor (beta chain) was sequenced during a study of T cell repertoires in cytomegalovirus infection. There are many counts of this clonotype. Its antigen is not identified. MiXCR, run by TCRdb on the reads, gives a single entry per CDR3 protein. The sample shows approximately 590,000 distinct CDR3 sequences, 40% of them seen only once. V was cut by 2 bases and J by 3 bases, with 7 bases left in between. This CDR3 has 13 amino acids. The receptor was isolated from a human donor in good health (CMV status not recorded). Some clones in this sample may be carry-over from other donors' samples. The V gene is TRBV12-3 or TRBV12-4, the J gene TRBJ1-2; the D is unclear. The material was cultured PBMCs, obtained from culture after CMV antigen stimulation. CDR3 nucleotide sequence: TGTGCCAGCAGTTTAAGCGGGCACTATGGCTACACCTTC. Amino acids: CASSLSGHYGYTF.